The 5 T cell receptor beta chains reported below all come from one sample, sequenced in a study of cytomegalovirus exposure and HLA in healthy donors. The PCR made use of 60 Vbeta and 13 Jbeta primers. The method was immunoSEQ multiplex PCR; TCRdb's version includes in-frame clones alone and lacks a portion of them. The table lists roughly 170,000 clones, about four fifths of them singletons, with roughly 1% in the top ten. The sample was PBMCs. These receptors came from a man younger than 40 in good health and CMV-seronegative.

The J gene is TRBJ2-7, the V gene TRBV5-1; TRBD1 aligns across 8 bases. The ends lost 0 bases at V and 3 bases at J; junction bases unmatched: 5. The CDR3 runs 15 residues. CDR1 and CDR2 from the germline V gene are SGHRS and YFSETQ. In nucleotides, the CDR3 is TGCGCCAGCAGCTTGGTCTCAGGGGGCGGCTACGAGCAGTACTTC. It encodes CASSLVSGGGYEQYF. The full variable domain, its missing parts supplied by reference TRBV5-1 and TRBJ2-7, is KAGVTQTPRYLIKTRGQQVTLSCSPISGHRSVSWYQQTPGQGLQFLFEYFSETQRNKGNFPGRFSGRQFSNSRSEMNVSTLELGDSALYLCASSLVSGGGYEQYFGPGTRLTVT.

The CDR3 loop reads CASSRRGDHEQYF. Written as DNA, the CDR3 is TGTGCCAGCAGTCGCAGGGGGGACCACGAGCAGTACTTC. The chain carries TRBV2 and TRBJ2-7, with D maybe TRBD1 (7 bases). Germline-derived CDR1 and CDR2 are SNHLY and FYNNEI. Trimming pared 5 bases from V and 5 bases from J, leaving 13 bases between. There are 13 residues in the CDR3. The full variable domain, with the rest looked up from reference TRBV2 and TRBJ2-7, is EPEVTQTPSHQVTQMGQEVILRCVPISNHLYFYWYRQILGQKVEFLVSFYNNEISEKSEIFDDQFSVERPDGSNFTLKIRSTKLEDSAMYFCASSRRGDHEQYFGPGTRLTVT.

This clone has just a few counts. V is TRBV6-1 and J is TRBJ1-2; the D gene is possibly TRBD1 (6 bases). V gave up 6 bases and J gave up 2 bases, with 10 bases separating them. The CDR3 covers 13 residues. CDR1 is MNHNS and CDR2 is SASEGT in the germline V gene. The CDR3 here is CASSDTGNYGYTF. The DNA of the CDR3 is TGTGCCAGCAGCGACACAGGGAACTATGGCTACACCTTC.

V is TRBV28 and J is TRBJ1-2; D remains ambiguous. The CDR3 runs 12 residues. The germline CDR1 and CDR2 sequences are MDHEN and SYDVKM. Trimming shortened V by 3 bases and J by 4 bases, and 6 bases separated the two germline ends. The CDR3 region has the DNA TGTGCCAGCAGTTTGAGGAGCTATGGCTACACCTTC. This codes for CASSLRSYGYTF.

In this sample, this clone turned up once. The chain carries TRBV15 and TRBJ2-2; 9 nucleotides line up with TRBD1. The CDR3 has 15 amino acids. V was pared by 4 bases and J by 4 bases, with 4 bases of the junction left unmatched. Germline CDR1 and CDR2: LNHNV and YYDKDF (reference sequence). CDR3 sequence: CATSTDRGSTGELFF. The CDR3 DNA reads as TGTGCCACCAGCACCGACAGGGGGAGCACCGGGGAGCTGTTTTTT. The full variable domain, in which reference TRBV15 and TRBJ2-2 provide the parts outside the CDR3, is DAMVIQNPRYQVTQFGKPVTLSCSQTLNHNVMYWYQQKSSQAPKLLFHYYDKDFNNEADTPDNFQSRRPNTSFCFLDIRSPGLGDTAMYLCATSTDRGSTGELFFGEGSRLTVL.